The entry below gives a single T cell receptor (beta chain) sequence along with its context. These data belong to a study of T cell responses to AZD1222 COVID-19 vaccine. Germline assignment: CDR1 GTSNPN and CDR2 SVGIG (reference sequence). V shed 5 bases and J 5 bases; nucleotides not matched to a gene: 2. CDR3 length: 11 amino acids. Sequenced by immunoSEQ multiplex PCR; TCRdb stores in-frame clones only, minus some. Of 150,000 to 200,000 clones in the sample, 80% to 95% were seen once. This TCR came from an adult in good health. The chain uses TRBV30 and TRBJ1-1; 7 bases align to TRBD1. Sample: peripheral blood, taken on day 0 of AZD1222 vaccination. CDR3: CAWDRATEAFF. In DNA, the CDR3 is TGTGCCTGGGACAGGGCGACTGAAGCTTTCTTT.